The 24 T cell receptor beta chains presented below share a single source sample, sequenced in a study of T cell repertoires in cytomegalovirus infection. TCRdb ran MiXCR on the reads and lists one entry per CDR3 protein. The sample records over 150,000 distinct CDR3 sequences, 17% being singletons. The material sequenced was CD8+ T cells from PBMCs. Source of these receptors: a human donor in good health (CMV status not recorded). Some clones in this sample may be carry-over from other donors' samples.

Remarks on this clonotype: A read error may produce the germline difference seen at one junction end. This chain uses TRBV4-1 with TRBJ2-7; 8 bases are a match to TRBD2. CDR1 and CDR2 (germline): MGHRA, YSYEKL. CDR3 length equals 15 residues. The CDR3 DNA follows: TGTGCCAGCAGTTGGGGAGAGACTAGCGAGTCCGAGCAGTACTTC. It specifies CASSWGETSESEQYF.

The V gene is TRBV2, the J gene TRBJ2-3, with D perhaps assigned TRBD1 or TRBD2 (5 bases each). The CDR3 has 16 amino acids. From germline, CDR1 is SNHLY and CDR2 FYNNEI. Trimming took off 6 bases at V and 1 base at J, with 17 bases between the two ends. CDR3 protein: CASSAGTLVGTDTQYF. The CDR3 coding sequence is TGTGCCAGCAGCGCCGGGACCCTCGTAGGCACAGATACGCAGTATTTT.

This clonotype turned up a few times. This rearrangement joins TRBV20-1 to TRBJ2-1; D might be TRBD2 (5 bases). V lost 6 bases and J lost 0, with 12 bases in between. This CDR3 is 14 amino acids long. Germline V gene sequence: CDR1 DFQATT, CDR2 SNEGSKA (reference sequence). CDR3 coding DNA: TGCAGTGCCTTGAGGGAAAGCTCCTACAATGAGCAGTTCTTC. Encoded protein: CSALRESSYNEQFF.

This clonotype was observed a few times. The CDR3 DNA reads TGTGCCAGCAGTTTCTCCGGAAATGAGCAGTTCTTC. Encoded protein: CASSFSGNEQFF. The chain combines TRBV12-3 or TRBV12-4 with TRBJ2-1, with no clear D. This CDR3 contains 12 residues. The V end was cut by 3 bases, the J end by 7 bases, with 7 bases between.

The chain couples TRBV24-1 to TRBJ2-3, with TRBD1 matching 12 bases. V was clipped by 3 bases and J by 2 bases; unmatched bases: 8. The CDR3 runs 18 residues. Germline CDR1 KGHDR, CDR2 SFDVKD. CDR3 region: CATSDRRDRGHDTDTQYF. The CDR3, as DNA: TGTGCCACCAGTGATCGGCGGGACAGGGGGCATGACACAGATACGCAGTATTTT.

This clonotype was seen more than once but under ten times. The chain couples TRBV20-1 to TRBJ2-1; D remains ambiguous. V was trimmed by 6 bases and J by 3 bases, leaving 9 bases between them. The CDR3 runs 12 residues. Germline-derived CDR1 and CDR2 are DFQATT and SNEGSKA (reference sequence). CDR3 bases: TGCAGTGCCCCGGGCCTCTACAATGAGCAGTTCTTC. Amino acid sequence: CSAPGLYNEQFF.

V usage is TRBV7-6 and J usage is TRBJ2-1; no reliable D call. The CDR3 is 13 residues long. Germline values: CDR1 SGHVS, CDR2 FNYEAQ. Between the trimmed V and J ends, which lost 0 bases and 10 bases, there was a span of 10 bases. The CDR3 region is CASSLADRREQFF. DNA of the CDR3: TGTGCCAGCAGCTTAGCCGACCGGCGGGAGCAGTTCTTC.

This chain uses TRBV12-3 or TRBV12-4 with TRBJ2-3; no reliable D call. The CDR3 spans 13 residues. Trimming took off 6 bases at V and 5 bases at J, with 12 bases between the two ends. CDR3 nucleotides: TGTGCCAGCAGCCCGAGAGCGAGAGATACGCAGTATTTT. This codes for CASSPRARDTQYF.

This clonotype showed up just a few times. The chain's CDR3 is CASSLGHRYSTDTQYF. The DNA of the CDR3 is TGTGCCAGCAGCTTAGGACACAGGTATAGCACAGATACGCAGTATTTT. J is TRBJ2-3 and V is TRBV7-2; D perhaps matches TRBD1 (5 bases). V lost 1 base, J lost 0 bases, and 11 bases lay in between. The length of the CDR3 is 16 residues. CDR1 is SGHTA, CDR2 FQGNSA, per germline.

A few counts support this clonotype. This rearrangement joins TRBV25-1 to TRBJ1-2; 9 bases match TRBD1. The V gene's germline CDR1 is MGHDK and CDR2 SYGVNS. J gave up 3 bases and V 1 base, and 3 bases lay outside the gene matches. CDR3 length: 15 residues. The CDR3 DNA reads TGTGCCAGCAGTGAATGGGGGACAGGGTACTATGGCTACACCTTC. It codes for CASSEWGTGYYGYTF.

The rearrangement links TRBV2 to TRBJ2-1; unclear D gene. CDR1 is SNHLY, CDR2 FYNNEI, per germline. With 8 bases removed from V and 5 bases from J, the gap between germline ends came to 13 bases. The CDR3 loop spans 13 amino acids. The CDR3: CASDVEGNNEQFF. CDR3 DNA sequence: TGTGCCAGCGACGTGGAAGGTAACAATGAGCAGTTCTTC.

This clonotype appeared a few times. V gene TRBV4-3 combines with J gene TRBJ2-1; either TRBD1 or TRBD2 may supply D (5 bases each). Germline V CDR1 and CDR2: LGHNA, YSLEER. Trimming left V 1 base short and J 0 bases short, with 10 bases between. The CDR3 covers 16 residues. The CDR3: CASSQGAGSSYNEQFF. CDR3 bases: TGCGCCAGCAGCCAAGGGGCAGGGAGCTCCTACAATGAGCAGTTCTTC.

The rearrangement uses TRBV29-1 and TRBJ2-1; 9 bases map to TRBD2. The CDR3 totals 14 residues. In germline, CDR1 is SQVTM, CDR2 ANQGSEA. Trimming removed 7 bases from V and 9 bases from J; junction bases left unmatched: 13. The DNA for the CDR3 is TGCAGCGACAATAGCGGGGGATATACGGGTGAGCAGTTCTTC. Residues: CSDNSGGYTGEQFF.

This clonotype was seen at least ten times. The chain uses TRBV7-2 and TRBJ2-5; 7 positions match TRBD1. The V segment lost 0 bases and the J segment 2 bases; nucleotides outside the gene matches: 6. The CDR3 sequence is 16 residues long. Germline V gene lookup returns CDR1 SGHTA and CDR2 FQGNSA. The CDR3 region is CASSLAWGQLQETQYF. CDR3 nucleotides: TGTGCCAGCAGCTTAGCCTGGGGACAGCTACAAGAGACCCAGTACTTC.

This clonotype has a handful of counts. This chain connects TRBV12-3 or TRBV12-4 to TRBJ1-1, with 9 nucleotides matching TRBD1. V dropped 4 bases and J dropped 5; count of bases not matched to a gene: 8. The CDR3 contains 15 residues. The CDR3 loop reads CASSSYRGRSTEAFF. The CDR3, as DNA: TGTGCCAGCAGTTCGTACAGGGGGCGAAGTACTGAAGCTTTCTTT.

The rearrangement joins TRBV7-9 to TRBJ2-7, with D possibly being TRBD1 (6 bases). The CDR3 runs to 12 residues. CDR1 SEHNR and CDR2 FQNEAQ come from the germline V gene (reference sequence). Trimming cost V 8 bases and J 6 bases, with 14 bases left between them. CDR3 in amino acids: CASGAPDSEQYF. CDR3 sequence (DNA): TGTGCCAGCGGCGCGCCGGACAGCGAGCAGTACTTC.

The chain recombines TRBV29-1 with TRBJ2-1, with D uncertain. The germline gives CDR1 SQVTM, CDR2 ANQGSEA. Trimming stripped 3 bases from V and 10 bases from J, with 7 bases between. The CDR3 is 10 residues long. The CDR3 loop is CSVEIYEQFF. DNA of the CDR3: TGCAGCGTTGAGATTTACGAGCAGTTCTTC.

This clonotype was recorded a few times. The chain couples TRBV20-1 to TRBJ1-2; the D is unclear. This CDR3 contains 13 residues. Germline values: CDR1 DFQATT, CDR2 SNEGSKA (reference sequence). The V gene lost 1 base and the J gene lost 6 bases, with 12 bases spanning the gap. CDR3 sequence reads: CSARGSLRNGYTF. The CDR3 bases are TGCAGTGCTAGAGGCTCTCTGCGGAATGGCTACACCTTC.

The CDR3 loop reads CASLGQGANTGELFF. Here the CDR3 DNA reads TGTGCCAGCCTGGGACAGGGGGCGAACACCGGGGAGCTGTTTTTT. The chain combines TRBV6-6 with TRBJ2-2, with TRBD1 matching 11 bases. J lost 0 bases, V lost 8 bases, and 2 bases had no gene match. CDR1 is MNHNY, CDR2 SVGAGI, per germline (reference sequence). The CDR3 runs 15 residues.

The chain links TRBV19 to TRBJ2-1; perhaps TRBD1 as D (6 bases). CDR1 is LNHDA and CDR2 is SQIVND in the germline V gene (reference sequence). Trimming cost V 5 bases and J 3 bases, with 17 bases left between them. The CDR3 covers 16 residues. CDR3 residues: CASSPPWQGLYNEQFF. The CDR3, as DNA: TGTGCCAGTAGTCCCCCTTGGCAGGGGCTCTACAATGAGCAGTTCTTC.

The sample holds a few counts of this clonotype. V and J are TRBV6-2 or TRBV6-3 and TRBJ2-7; 7 bases agree with TRBD2. Looked up from germline, CDR1 is MNHEY and CDR2 is SVGEGT. With 7 bases clipped from V and 7 bases from J, the junction kept 13 bases outside the gene matches. The CDR3 runs 14 residues. CDR3 in DNA: TGTGCCAGCACCGAACCCGGGGAGGGCGAGGAGCAGTACTTC. It codes for CASTEPGEGEEQYF.

This clonotype has a handful of counts. V gene TRBV7-9 combines with J gene TRBJ2-1; 9 nucleotides line up with TRBD2. CDR3 length: 17 residues. Losses at the gene ends were 4 bases for V and 4 bases for J; bases not matched to a gene: 11. Germline CDR1 is SEHNR and CDR2 is FQNEAQ (reference sequence). In DNA form, the CDR3 reads TGTGCCAGCAGCTGCCAAGGGGCTAGCGGGAATTACAATGAGCAGTTCTTC. Protein: CASSCQGASGNYNEQFF.

Only a few counts were recorded for this clonotype. CDR3 region: CASSYLAGGFKYSNQPQHF. DNA for the CDR3: TGTGCCAGCAGTTACTTAGCAGGGGGCTTCAAATATAGCAATCAGCCCCAGCATTTT. J is TRBJ1-5 and V is TRBV6-6; 8 nucleotides align to TRBD1. CDR1 MNHNY and CDR2 SVGAGI come from the germline V gene (reference sequence). V shed 1 base, J shed 0 bases, and the junction held 11 bases outside the gene matches. The CDR3 has 19 amino acids.

This clonotype has a handful of counts. The V call is TRBV6-6, the J call TRBJ2-7; 10 nucleotides match TRBD1. The trim removed 0 bases at V and 3 bases at J, leaving 5 bases unmatched. This CDR3 contains 16 residues. Germline V gene data show CDR1 as MNHNY and CDR2 as SVGAGI (reference sequence). CDR3 nucleotides: TGTGCCAGCAGTTACTCTTGGACAGGGGGATACTACGAGCAGTACTTC. It yields the protein CASSYSWTGGYYEQYF.